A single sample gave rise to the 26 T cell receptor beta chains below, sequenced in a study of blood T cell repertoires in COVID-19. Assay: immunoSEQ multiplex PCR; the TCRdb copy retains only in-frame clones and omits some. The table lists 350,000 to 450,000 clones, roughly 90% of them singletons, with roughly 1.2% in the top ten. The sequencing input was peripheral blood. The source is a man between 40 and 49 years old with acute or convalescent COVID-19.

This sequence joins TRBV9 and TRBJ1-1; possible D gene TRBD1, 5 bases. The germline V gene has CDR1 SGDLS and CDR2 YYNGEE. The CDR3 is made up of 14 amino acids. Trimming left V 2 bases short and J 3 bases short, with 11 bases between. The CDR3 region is CASSVEGLDTEAFF. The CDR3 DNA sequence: TGTGCCAGCAGCGTGGAGGGGTTAGACACTGAAGCTTTCTTT.

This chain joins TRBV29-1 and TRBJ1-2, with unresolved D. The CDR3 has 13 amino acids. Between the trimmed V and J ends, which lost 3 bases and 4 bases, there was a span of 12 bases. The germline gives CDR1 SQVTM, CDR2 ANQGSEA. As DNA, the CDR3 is TGCAGCGTTGAGGTACGGTCCGGCTATGGCTACACCTTC. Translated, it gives CSVEVRSGYGYTF.

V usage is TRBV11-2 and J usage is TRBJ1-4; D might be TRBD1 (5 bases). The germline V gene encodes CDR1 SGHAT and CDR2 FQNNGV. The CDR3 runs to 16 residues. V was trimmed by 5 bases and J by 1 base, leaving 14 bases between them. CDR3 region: CASSHRGMVTNEKLFF. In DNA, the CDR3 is TGTGCCAGCAGCCATAGGGGAATGGTAACTAATGAAAAACTGTTTTTT.

In DNA, the CDR3 is TGTGCCAGCAGCCCACGGGCCCTAACAGGCTACGAGCAGTACTTC. Its translation: CASSPRALTGYEQYF. J is TRBJ2-7 and V is TRBV27; TRBD1 is a possible D gene (5 bases). The CDR3 extends over 15 amino acids. From germline, CDR1 is MNHEY and CDR2 SMNVEV (reference sequence). The germline V and J ends were trimmed by 6 bases and 3 bases, with 18 bases remaining between them.

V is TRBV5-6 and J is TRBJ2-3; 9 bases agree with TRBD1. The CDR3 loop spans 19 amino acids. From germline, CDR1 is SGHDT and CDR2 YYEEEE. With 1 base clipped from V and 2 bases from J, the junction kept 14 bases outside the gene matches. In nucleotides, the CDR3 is TGTGCCAGCAGCTTGCCCGGGACAGGGAGCGTGATGAACACAGATACGCAGTATTTT. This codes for CASSLPGTGSVMNTDTQYF.

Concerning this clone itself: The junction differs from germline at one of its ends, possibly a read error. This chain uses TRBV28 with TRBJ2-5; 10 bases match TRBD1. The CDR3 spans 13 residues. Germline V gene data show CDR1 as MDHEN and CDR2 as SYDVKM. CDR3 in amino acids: CASSLSRDRGRNF. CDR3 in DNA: TGTGCCAGCAGTTTGTCCCGGGACAGGGGCAGGAACTTC.

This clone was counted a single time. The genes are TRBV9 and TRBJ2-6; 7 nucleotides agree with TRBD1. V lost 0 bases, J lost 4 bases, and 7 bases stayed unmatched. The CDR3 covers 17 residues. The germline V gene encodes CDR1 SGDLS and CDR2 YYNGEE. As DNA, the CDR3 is TGTGCCAGCAGCGTAGAGGGACAGAAAAGGGGGGCCAACGTCCTGACTTTC. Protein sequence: CASSVEGQKRGANVLTF.

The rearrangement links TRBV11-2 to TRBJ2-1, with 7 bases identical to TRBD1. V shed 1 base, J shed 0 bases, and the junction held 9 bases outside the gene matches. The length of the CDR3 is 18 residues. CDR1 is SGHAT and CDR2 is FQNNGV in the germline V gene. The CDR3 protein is CASSLAYGTASSYNEQFF. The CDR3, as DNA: TGTGCCAGCAGCTTAGCCTATGGGACAGCCAGCTCCTACAATGAGCAGTTCTTC.

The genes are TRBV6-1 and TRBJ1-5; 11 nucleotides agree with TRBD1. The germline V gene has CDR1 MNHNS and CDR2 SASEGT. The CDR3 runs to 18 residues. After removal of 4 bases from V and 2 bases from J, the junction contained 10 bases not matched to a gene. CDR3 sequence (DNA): TGTGCCAGCAGTGCCCGGACAGGGGGCCAAGGCGGCAATCAGCCCCAGCATTTT. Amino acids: CASSARTGGQGGNQPQHF.

CDR3 sequence (DNA): TGTGCCAGCAGCCACGCGGGGGCGGGAGGGCCCCGCGAGCAGTACTTC. It codes for CASSHAGAGGPREQYF. The V call is TRBV5-4, the J call TRBJ2-7; 9 bases align to TRBD2. From germline, CDR1 is SGHNT and CDR2 YYREEE (reference sequence). CDR3 size: 16 residues. V lost 4 bases to trimming and J lost 6 bases; unmatched junction nucleotides: 14. The full variable domain, with the rest looked up from reference TRBV5-4 and TRBJ2-7, is ETGVTQSPTHLIKTRGQQVTLRCSSQSGHNTVSWYQQALGQGPQFIFQYYREEENGRGNFPPRFSGLQFPNYSSELNVNALELDDSALYLCASSHAGAGGPREQYFGPGTRLTVT.

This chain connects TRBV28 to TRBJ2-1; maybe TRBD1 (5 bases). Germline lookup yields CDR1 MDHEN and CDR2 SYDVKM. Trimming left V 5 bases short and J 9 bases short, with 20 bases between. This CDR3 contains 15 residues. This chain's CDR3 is CASSPGIPITTEQFF. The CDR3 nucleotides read TGTGCCAGCAGTCCAGGGATCCCCATAACGACTGAGCAGTTCTTC.

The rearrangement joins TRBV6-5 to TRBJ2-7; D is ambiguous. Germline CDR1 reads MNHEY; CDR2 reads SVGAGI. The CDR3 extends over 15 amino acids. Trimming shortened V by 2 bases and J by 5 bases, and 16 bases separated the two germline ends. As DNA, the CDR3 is TGTGCCAGCAGTTACCGCGGCAAGGCAAAGGACGAGCAGTACTTC. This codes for CASSYRGKAKDEQYF.

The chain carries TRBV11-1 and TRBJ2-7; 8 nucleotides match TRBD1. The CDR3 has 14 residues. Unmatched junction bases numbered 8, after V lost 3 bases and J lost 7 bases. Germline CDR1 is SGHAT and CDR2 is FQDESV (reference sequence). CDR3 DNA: TGTGCCAGCAGCTTCCGACAGGGGCAGGGTGAGCAGTACTTC. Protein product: CASSFRQGQGEQYF. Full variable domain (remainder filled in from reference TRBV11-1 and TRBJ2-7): EAEVAQSPRYKITEKSQAVAFWCDPISGHATLYWYRQILGQGPELLVQFQDESVVDDSQLPKDRFSAERLKGVDSTLKIQPAELGDSAMYLCASSFRQGQGEQYFGPGTRLTVT.

Written as DNA, the CDR3 is TGTGCCAGCAGGCGCGGACAGGGGAATGGCTACACCTTC. It translates to CASRRGQGNGYTF. This chain joins TRBV6-5 and TRBJ1-2; 9 bases agree with TRBD1. J was trimmed by 6 bases and V by 6 bases; bases with no gene match: 5. Germline V gives CDR1 MNHEY, CDR2 SVGAGI. This CDR3 is built from 13 residues.

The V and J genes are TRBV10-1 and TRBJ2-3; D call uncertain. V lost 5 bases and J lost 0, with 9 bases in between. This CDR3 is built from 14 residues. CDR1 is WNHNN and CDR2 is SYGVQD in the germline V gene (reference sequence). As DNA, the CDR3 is TGCGCCAGCAGTCGCGGCACTAGCACAGATACGCAGTATTTT. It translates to CASSRGTSTDTQYF.

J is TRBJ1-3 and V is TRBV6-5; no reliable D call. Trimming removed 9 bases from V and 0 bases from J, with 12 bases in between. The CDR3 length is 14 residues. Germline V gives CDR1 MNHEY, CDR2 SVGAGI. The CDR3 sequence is CASSTGSSGNTIYF. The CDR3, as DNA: TGTGCCAGTTCGACCGGGAGCTCTGGAAACACCATATATTTT.

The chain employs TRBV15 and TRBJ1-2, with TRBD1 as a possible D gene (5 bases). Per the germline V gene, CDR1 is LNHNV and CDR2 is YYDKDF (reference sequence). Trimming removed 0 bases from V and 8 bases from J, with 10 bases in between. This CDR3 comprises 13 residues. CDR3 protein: CATSREGLWGYTF. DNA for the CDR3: TGTGCCACCAGCAGAGAGGGACTATGGGGCTACACCTTC.

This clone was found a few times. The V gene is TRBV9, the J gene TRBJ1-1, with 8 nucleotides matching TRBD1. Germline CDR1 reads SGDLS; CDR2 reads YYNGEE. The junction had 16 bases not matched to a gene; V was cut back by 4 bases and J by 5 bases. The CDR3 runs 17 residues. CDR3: CASSPFTGGTHRTEAFF. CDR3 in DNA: TGTGCCAGCAGCCCTTTTACAGGGGGGACGCATCGTACTGAAGCTTTCTTT. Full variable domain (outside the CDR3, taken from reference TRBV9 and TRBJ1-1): DSGVTQTPKHLITATGQRVTLRCSPRSGDLSVYWYQQSLDQGLQFLIQYYNGEERAKGNILERFSAQQFPDLHSELNLSSLELGDSALYFCASSPFTGGTHRTEAFFGQGTRLTVV.

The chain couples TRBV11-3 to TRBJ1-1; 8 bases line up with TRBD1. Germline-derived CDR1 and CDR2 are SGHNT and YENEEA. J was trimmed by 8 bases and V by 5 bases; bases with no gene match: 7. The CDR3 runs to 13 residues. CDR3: CASSLRQGREAFF. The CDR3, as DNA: TGTGCCAGCAGCCTAAGACAGGGGCGAGAAGCTTTCTTT.

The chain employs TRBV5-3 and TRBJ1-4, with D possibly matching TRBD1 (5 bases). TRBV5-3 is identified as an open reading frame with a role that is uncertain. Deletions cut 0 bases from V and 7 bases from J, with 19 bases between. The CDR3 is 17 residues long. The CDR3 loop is CARSLVKAASDSEKLFF. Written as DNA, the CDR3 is TGTGCCAGAAGCTTGGTTAAGGCAGCAAGCGACAGTGAAAAACTGTTTTTT.

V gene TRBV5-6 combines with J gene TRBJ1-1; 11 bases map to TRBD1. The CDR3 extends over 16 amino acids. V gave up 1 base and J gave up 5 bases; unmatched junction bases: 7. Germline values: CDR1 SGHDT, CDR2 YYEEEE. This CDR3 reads CASSLTIGQGATEAFF. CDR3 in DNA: TGTGCCAGCAGCTTGACCATAGGACAGGGGGCAACTGAAGCTTTCTTT.

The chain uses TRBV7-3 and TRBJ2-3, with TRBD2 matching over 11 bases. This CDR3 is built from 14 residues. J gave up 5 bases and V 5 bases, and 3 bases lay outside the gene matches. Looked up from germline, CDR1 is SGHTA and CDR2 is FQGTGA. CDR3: CASSVAGGGDTQYF. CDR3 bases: TGTGCCAGCAGCGTAGCGGGAGGGGGAGATACGCAGTATTTT. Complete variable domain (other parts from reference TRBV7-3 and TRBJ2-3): GAGVSQTPSNKVTEKGKYVELRCDPISGHTALYWYRQSLGQGPEFLIYFQGTGAADDSGLPNDRFFAVRPEGSVSTLKIQRTERGDSAVYLCASSVAGGGDTQYFGPGTRLTVL.

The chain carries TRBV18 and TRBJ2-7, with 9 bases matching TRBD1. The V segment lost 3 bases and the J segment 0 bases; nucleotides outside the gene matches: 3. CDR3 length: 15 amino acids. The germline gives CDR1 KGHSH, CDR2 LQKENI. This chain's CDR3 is CASSPRDRASYEQYF. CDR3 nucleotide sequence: TGTGCCAGCTCACCCCGGGACAGGGCCTCCTACGAGCAGTACTTC.

CDR3 sequence reads: CASSLNQGSEQYF. The CDR3 nucleotides are TGTGCCAGCAGTCTTAATCAGGGCTCCGAGCAGTACTTC. The chain carries TRBV4-2 and TRBJ2-7; D perhaps matches TRBD1 (5 bases). The germline V and J ends were trimmed by 6 bases and 6 bases, with 15 bases remaining between them. Germline-derived CDR1 and CDR2 are LGHNA and YNFKEQ. The CDR3 loop spans 13 amino acids.

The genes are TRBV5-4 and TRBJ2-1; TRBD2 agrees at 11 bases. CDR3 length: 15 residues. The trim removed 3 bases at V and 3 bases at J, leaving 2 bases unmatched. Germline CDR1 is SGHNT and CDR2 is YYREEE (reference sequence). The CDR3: CASSSGTSGYNEQFF. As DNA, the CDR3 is TGTGCCAGCAGCTCCGGGACTAGCGGCTACAATGAGCAGTTCTTC. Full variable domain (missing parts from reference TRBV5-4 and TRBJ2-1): ETGVTQSPTHLIKTRGQQVTLRCSSQSGHNTVSWYQQALGQGPQFIFQYYREEENGRGNFPPRFSGLQFPNYSSELNVNALELDDSALYLCASSSGTSGYNEQFFGPGTRLTVL.

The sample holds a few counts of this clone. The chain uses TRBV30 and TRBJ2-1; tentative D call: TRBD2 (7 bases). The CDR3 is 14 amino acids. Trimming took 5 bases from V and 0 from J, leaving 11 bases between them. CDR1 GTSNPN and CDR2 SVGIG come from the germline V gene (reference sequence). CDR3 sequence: CAWLGGGSYNEQFF. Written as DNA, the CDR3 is TGTGCCTGGCTAGGGGGGGGCTCCTACAATGAGCAGTTCTTC.